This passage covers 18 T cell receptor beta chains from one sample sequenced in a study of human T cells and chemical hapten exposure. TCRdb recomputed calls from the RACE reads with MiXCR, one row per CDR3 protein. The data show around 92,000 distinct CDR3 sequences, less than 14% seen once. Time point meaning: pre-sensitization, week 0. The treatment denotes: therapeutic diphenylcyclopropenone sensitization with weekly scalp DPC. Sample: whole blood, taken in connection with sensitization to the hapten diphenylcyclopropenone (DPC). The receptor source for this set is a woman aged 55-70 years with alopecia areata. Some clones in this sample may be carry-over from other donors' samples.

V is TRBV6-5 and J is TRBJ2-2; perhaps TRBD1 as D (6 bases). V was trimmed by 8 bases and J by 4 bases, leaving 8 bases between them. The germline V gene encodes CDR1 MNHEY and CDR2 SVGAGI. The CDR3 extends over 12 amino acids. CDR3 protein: CASPRGTGELFF. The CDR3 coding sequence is TGTGCCAGCCCCAGGGGCACCGGGGAGCTGTTTTTT.

Here the CDR3 DNA reads TGCAGTGCTCCCAGGTCCTTAGGCACAGATACGCAGTATTTT. Translated, it gives CSAPRSLGTDTQYF. This chain connects TRBV20-1 to TRBJ2-3, with D unresolved. V gave up 5 bases and J gave up 1 base, with 13 bases separating them. From germline, CDR1 is DFQATT and CDR2 SNEGSKA (reference sequence). The CDR3 has 14 residues.

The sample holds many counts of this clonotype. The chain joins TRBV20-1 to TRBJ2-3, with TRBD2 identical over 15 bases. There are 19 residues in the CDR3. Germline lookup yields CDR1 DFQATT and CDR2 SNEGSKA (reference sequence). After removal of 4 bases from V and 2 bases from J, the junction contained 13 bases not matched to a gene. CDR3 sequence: CSATPGTSGGPSYTDTQYF. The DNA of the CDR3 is TGCAGTGCTACACCCGGGACTAGCGGGGGGCCCAGTTACACAGATACGCAGTATTTT.

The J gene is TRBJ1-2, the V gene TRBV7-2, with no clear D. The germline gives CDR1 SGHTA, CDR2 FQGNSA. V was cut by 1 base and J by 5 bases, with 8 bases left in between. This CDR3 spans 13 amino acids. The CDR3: CASSLGTSYGYTF. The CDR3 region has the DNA TGTGCCAGCAGCTTAGGGACCTCTTATGGCTACACCTTC.

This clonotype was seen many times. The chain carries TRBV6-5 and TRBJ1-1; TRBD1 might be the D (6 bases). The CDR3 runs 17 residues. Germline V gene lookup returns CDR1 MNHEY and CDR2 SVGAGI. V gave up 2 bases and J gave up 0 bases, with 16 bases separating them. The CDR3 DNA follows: TGTGCCAGCAGTTACGCAGTTAGGGGGGGTGTGAACACTGAAGCTTTCTTT. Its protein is CASSYAVRGGVNTEAFF.

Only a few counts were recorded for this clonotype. Here the CDR3 DNA reads TGTGCCAGCAGCCAAGATTCTGTCTCTGGAAACACCATATATTTT. It encodes CASSQDSVSGNTIYF. This chain joins TRBV3-1 and TRBJ1-3; no definite D call. V was trimmed by 0 bases and J by 0 bases, leaving 6 bases between them. The V gene's germline CDR1 is LGHDT and CDR2 YNNKEL (reference sequence). The CDR3 totals 15 residues.

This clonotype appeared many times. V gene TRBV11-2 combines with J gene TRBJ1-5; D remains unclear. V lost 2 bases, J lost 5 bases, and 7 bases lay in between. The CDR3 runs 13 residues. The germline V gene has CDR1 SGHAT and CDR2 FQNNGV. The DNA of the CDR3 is TGTGCCAGCAGCTTACAGAGGGATCAGCCCCAGCATTTT. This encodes CASSLQRDQPQHF. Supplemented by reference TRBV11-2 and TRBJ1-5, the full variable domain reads EAGVAQSPRYKIIEKRQSVAFWCNPISGHATLYWYQQILGQGPKLLIQFQNNGVVDDSQLPKDRFSAERLKGVDSTLKIQPAKLEDSAVYLCASSLQRDQPQHFGDGTRLSIL.

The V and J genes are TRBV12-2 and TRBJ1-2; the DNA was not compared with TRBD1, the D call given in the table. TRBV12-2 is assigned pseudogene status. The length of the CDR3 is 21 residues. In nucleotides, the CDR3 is TGTGCAAGTCGCTTAGCGAGGGGTAGAGACAGGGGACTGCGTTTCCCCTATGGCTACACCTTC. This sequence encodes CASRLARGRDRGLRFPYGYTF.

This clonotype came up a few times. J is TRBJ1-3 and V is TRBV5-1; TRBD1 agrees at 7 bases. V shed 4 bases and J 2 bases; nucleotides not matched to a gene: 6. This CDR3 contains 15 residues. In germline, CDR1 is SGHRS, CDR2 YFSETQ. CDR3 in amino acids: CASSKTTGTGNTIYF. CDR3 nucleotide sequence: TGCGCCAGCAGCAAAACGACAGGGACTGGAAACACCATATATTTT.

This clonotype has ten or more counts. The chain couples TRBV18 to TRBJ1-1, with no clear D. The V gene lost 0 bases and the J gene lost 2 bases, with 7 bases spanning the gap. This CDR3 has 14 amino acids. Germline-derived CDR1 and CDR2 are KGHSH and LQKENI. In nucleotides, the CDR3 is TGTGCCAGCTCACCACCTTCCAGAAACACTGAAGCTTTCTTT. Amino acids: CASSPPSRNTEAFF. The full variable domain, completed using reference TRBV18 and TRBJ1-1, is NAGVMQNPRHLVRRRGQEARLRCSPMKGHSHVYWYRQLPEEGLKFMVYLQKENIIDESGMPKERFSAEFPKEGPSILRIQQVVRGDSAAYFCASSPPSRNTEAFFGQGTRLTVV.

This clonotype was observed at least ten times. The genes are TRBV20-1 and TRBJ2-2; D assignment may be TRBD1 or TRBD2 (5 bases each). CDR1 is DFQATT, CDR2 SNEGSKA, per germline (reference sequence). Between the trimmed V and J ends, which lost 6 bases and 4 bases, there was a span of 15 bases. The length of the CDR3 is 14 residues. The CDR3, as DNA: TGCAGTGCGCACCCGGGGCTTGGCACCGGGGAGCTGTTTTTT. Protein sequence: CSAHPGLGTGELFF.

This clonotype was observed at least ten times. In DNA form, the CDR3 reads TGTGCCAGCTCGCGTGGGCAGGGACGCAACGAGCAGTACTTC. Translation: CASSRGQGRNEQYF. The rearrangement links TRBV18 to TRBJ2-7; D possibly uses TRBD1 or TRBD2 (5 bases each). Trimming took 6 bases from V and 5 from J, leaving 17 bases between them. The CDR3 contains 14 residues. Germline loops: CDR1 KGHSH, CDR2 LQKENI.

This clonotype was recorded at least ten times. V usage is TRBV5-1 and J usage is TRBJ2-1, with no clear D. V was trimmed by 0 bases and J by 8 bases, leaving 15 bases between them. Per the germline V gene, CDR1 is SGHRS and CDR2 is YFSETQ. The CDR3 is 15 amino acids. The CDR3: CASSLGVGRSDEQFF. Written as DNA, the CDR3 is TGCGCCAGCAGCTTGGGGGTAGGACGAAGCGATGAGCAGTTCTTC.

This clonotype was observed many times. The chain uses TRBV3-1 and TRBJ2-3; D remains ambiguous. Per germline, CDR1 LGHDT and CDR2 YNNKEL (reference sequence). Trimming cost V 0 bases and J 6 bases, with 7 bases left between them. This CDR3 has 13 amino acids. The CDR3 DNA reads TGTGCCAGCAGCCAAGAATGGGTGGATACGCAGTATTTT. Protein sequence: CASSQEWVDTQYF.

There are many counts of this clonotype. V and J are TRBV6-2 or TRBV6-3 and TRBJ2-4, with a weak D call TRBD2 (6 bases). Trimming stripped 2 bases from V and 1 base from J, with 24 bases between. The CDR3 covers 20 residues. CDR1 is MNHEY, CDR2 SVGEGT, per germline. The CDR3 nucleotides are TGTGCCAGCAGTTACACCCCGTTTGCGGGGACCGATAGGGCCAAAAACATTCAGTACTTC. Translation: CASSYTPFAGTDRAKNIQYF.

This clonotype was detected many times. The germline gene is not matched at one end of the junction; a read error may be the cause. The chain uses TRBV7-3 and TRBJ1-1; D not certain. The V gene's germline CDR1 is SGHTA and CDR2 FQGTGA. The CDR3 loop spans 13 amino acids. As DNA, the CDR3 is TGTGCCAGCAGCTTAATGTGGCGCACTGAAGTTTTCTTT. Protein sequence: CASSLMWRTEVFF.

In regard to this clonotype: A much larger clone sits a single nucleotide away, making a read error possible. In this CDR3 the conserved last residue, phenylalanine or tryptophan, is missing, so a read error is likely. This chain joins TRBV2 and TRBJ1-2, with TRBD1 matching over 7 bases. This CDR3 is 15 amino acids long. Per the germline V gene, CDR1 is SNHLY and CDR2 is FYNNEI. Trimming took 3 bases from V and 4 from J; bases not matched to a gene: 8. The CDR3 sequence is CASSDVSDRTYGYTS. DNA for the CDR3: TGTGCCAGCAGTGATGTTTCGGACAGGACCTATGGCTACACCTCC.

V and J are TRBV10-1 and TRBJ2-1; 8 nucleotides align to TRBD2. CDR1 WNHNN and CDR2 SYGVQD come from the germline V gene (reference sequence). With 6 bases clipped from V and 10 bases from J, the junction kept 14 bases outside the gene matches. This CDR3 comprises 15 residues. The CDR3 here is CASREGTAPGGEQFF. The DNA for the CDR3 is TGCGCCAGCAGAGAGGGGACGGCGCCGGGAGGGGAGCAGTTCTTC.